The sequence of this TCR beta chain was determined in a study of T and B cells in COVID-19 patients. About the research overall: Active-infection patients were older, median roughly 62 years, than recovered patients, median about 34 years.

Whole-study results and caveats: Patients with COVID-19 reportedly showed strongly skewed T cell receptor beta variable and joining gene usage. Sorted SARS-CoV-2-responsive or tetramer+ T cells and CD4+, regulatory and CD8+ subsets were not yet sequenced.

Germline-derived CDR1 and CDR2 are MDHEN and SYDVKM. The ends were cut back, 6 bases at V and 13 bases at J, with 21 bases in the middle. The CDR3 loop spans 13 amino acids. TRB rearrangements were amplified by multiplex PCR with BIOMED2 TRB-A/B primers. Each CDR3 protein is one row after TCRdb ran MiXCR on the multiplex PCR reads. Counted here are about 10,000 distinct CDR3 sequences, around 30% occurring once; the ten biggest clones make up approximately 30%. Points on this clonotype: What it recognizes is unknown.

From blood, roughly 220-550 ng of genomic DNA served as TRB template. The sequenced material came from blood. J is TRBJ1-1 and V is TRBV28; unclear D gene. This clonotype was obtained from a human donor who had recovered from COVID-19. The CDR3 DNA sequence: TGTGCCAGCAGACCGGGCCTTCAAGCGCATGGTTTCTTT. Protein: CASRPGLQAHGFF.